These T cell receptor beta chains were read from a single sample in a study of T cell responses to AZD1222 COVID-19 vaccine. Using immunoSEQ multiplex PCR, the repertoire was profiled, and TCRdb retains in-frame clones only, with some absent. The sample has about 90,000 clones, about 90% seen once; the top ten hold approximately 10%. The material sequenced was peripheral blood, taken on day 0 of MenACWY control vaccination. These TCRs come from an adult in good health. The conserved cysteine and the conserved F or W are not part of the CDR3 here.

v_call | cdr3_aa
TRBV19 | ASRIRDLGNTIY
TRBV9 | ASSVDAGANYGYT
TRBV19 | ASSSQTGGSYEQY
TRBV7-9 | ASSLGRGLDQPQH
TRBV28 | ASSKTGTISEAF
TRBV19 | ASTGRINTEAF
TRBV4-2 | ASSQSGTGNYEQY
TRBV11-3 | ASSLDSSPGNTIY
TRBV30 | AWSTGYGYT
TRBV6-1 | ASSEFGTYEQY
TRBV29-1 | SVDTGGLNEQF
TRBV6-1 | ASSEAGGEKLF
TRBV29-1 | SVAKLDREAF
TRBV28 | ASSPWTGDEKLF
TRBV5-1 | ATSRDRGFNEQF
TRBV5-1 | ASSSGLAEETQY
TRBV2 | ASSEKETQY
TRBV7-9 | ASSSGVGIGYT
TRBV7-9 | ASSWVRGQVNMNTEAF
TRBV18 | ASSPRTRREKLF
TRBV6-5 | ASSRTNPAEKLF
TRBV3-1/TRBV3-2 | ASSQEYWDLYGYT
TRBV29-1 | SATIGGTAVNQPQH
TRBV19 | ASKTPGQEWQPQH
TRBV3-1/TRBV3-2 | ASSPSHTTGLDEQF
TRBV5-1 | ASSPGLLAGRGETQY
TRBV29-1 | SVGETGTANYGYT